A selection of T cell receptor beta chains follows, all from one sample in a study of blood T cell repertoires in COVID-19. Sequencing was performed with immunoSEQ multiplex PCR; in TCRdb, only in-frame clones are kept and a portion is missing. Here the sample spans about 57,000 clones, 82% being singletons. Sequencing used peripheral blood. Receptors originate from a woman aged 60-70 years with acute or convalescent COVID-19. CDR3s include the opening cysteine and the closing phenylalanine or tryptophan. D genes are given only for firm matches. Clone size is given for some rows only: seen once, a few or many times, or a class if the clone is expanded.

>.|TRBV7-3|TRBD1|TRBJ2-2
CASSLTPDRVTGELFF
TGTGCCAGCAGCTTAACCCCGGACAGGGTCACCGGGGAGCTGTTTTTT
>.|TRBV6-5|TRBD1|TRBJ1-6
CASAGQKLNSPLHF
TGTGCCAGTGCGGGACAGAAGCTTAATTCACCCCTCCACTTT
>.|TRBV7-2|.|TRBJ1-5
CASSLLTVNQPQHF
TGTGCCAGCAGCTTACTCACTGTGAATCAGCCCCAGCATTTT
>.|TRBV5-3|TRBD2|TRBJ2-2
CARRNAATSGGAGGTGELFF
TGTGCCAGAAGAAACGCCGCGACTAGCGGGGGGGCAGGAGGCACCGGGGAGCTGTTTTTT
>.|TRBV18|.|TRBJ1-1
CASSDLGGTEAFF
TGTGCCAGCTCCGACCTAGGCGGCACTGAAGCTTTCTTT
>.|TRBV30|.|TRBJ1-1
CAWSEGGLITEAFF
TGTGCCTGGAGTGAGGGGGGGCTTATCACTGAAGCTTTCTTT
>.|TRBV7-2|.|TRBJ1-2
CASSLSAGYEGYTF
TGTGCCAGCAGCTTATCTGCAGGGTACGAGGGCTACACCTTC
>.|TRBV19|.|TRBJ2-1
CATKRGNEQFF
TGTGCCACCAAACGGGGCAATGAGCAGTTCTTC
>.|TRBV19|.|TRBJ1-4
CASSIRLTTPATNEKLFF
TGTGCCAGTAGTATTAGACTTACTACCCCAGCAACTAATGAAAAACTGTTTTTT
>.|TRBV27|.|TRBJ2-7
CASSPGSYEQYF
TGTGCCAGCAGCCCAGGGTCCTACGAGCAGTACTTC
>.|TRBV19|.|TRBJ2-3
CASSIRGSTQYF
TGTGCCAGTAGTATTCGGGGTAGTACGCAGTATTTT
>.|TRBV6-5|.|TRBJ2-1
CATQGSSYNEQFF
TGTGCCACCCAGGGGAGCTCCTACAATGAGCAGTTCTTC
>once|TRBV4-1|.|TRBJ2-7
CASSHGAAGGEQYF
TGCGCCAGCAGCCATGGGGCGGCAGGGGGGGAGCAGTACTTC